This passage covers 6 T cell receptor beta chains from one sample sequenced in a study of T cells in Graves' hyperthyroidism and ophthalmopathy. Amplified TCR beta CDR3 regions came from RNA transcripts. The primer set for the first-round RT-PCR of the TCR CDR3 was HTBI. Each CDR3 protein gets one entry after TCRdb re-called the multiplex PCR reads with MiXCR. Of approximately 400,000 distinct CDR3 sequences detected, approximately 15% appear once; the ten largest clones hold roughly 25%. Sequences were obtained from blood. These receptor sequences come from a woman younger than 35 with Graves' hyperthyroidism that later progressed to Graves' ophthalmopathy.

V is TRBV15 and J is TRBJ2-6, with TRBD2 as a possible D gene (6 bases). The V gene lost 2 bases and the J gene lost 0 bases, with 20 bases spanning the gap. Germline-derived CDR1 and CDR2 are LNHNV and YYDKDF (reference sequence). The CDR3 runs to 20 residues. CDR3 region: CATSRWFSGEDSSGANVLTF. In DNA, the CDR3 is TGTGCCACCAGCAGATGGTTTTCGGGAGAGGATAGCTCTGGGGCCAACGTCCTGACTTTC.

This clonotype was seen many times. The rearrangement links TRBV28 to TRBJ2-3; the match to TRBD2 covers 8 bases. The germline gives CDR1 MDHEN, CDR2 SYDVKM. Germline trimming cut 7 bases from V and 4 bases from J; bases unmatched to any gene: 19. This CDR3 comprises 18 residues. CDR3 sequence: CASIPNWDGGRIPDTQYF. CDR3 nucleotides: TGTGCCAGCATCCCGAACTGGGACGGCGGGAGGATCCCAGATACGCAGTATTTT.

This clonotype was counted a few times. The chain couples TRBV11-2 to TRBJ2-3; D tentatively reads TRBD1 or TRBD2 (5 bases each). Germline assignment: CDR1 SGHAT and CDR2 FQNNGV. Between the trimmed V and J ends, which lost 5 bases and 5 bases, there was a span of 14 bases. This CDR3 has 14 amino acids. This chain's CDR3 is CASSQGAGGDTQYF. CDR3 nucleotides: TGTGCCAGCAGCCAAGGGGCTGGAGGAGATACGCAGTATTTT.

The V gene is TRBV11-2, the J gene TRBJ2-5; D is ambiguous. Germline CDR1 SGHAT, CDR2 FQNNGV. Trimming shortened V by 5 bases and J by 5 bases, and 27 bases separated the two germline ends. There are 18 residues in the CDR3. This CDR3 is CASSQAFGMFDSSETQYF. CDR3 nucleotides: TGTGCCAGCAGCCAAGCGTTTGGGATGTTCGATTCTTCGGAGACCCAGTACTTC.

This clonotype was seen many times. The chain employs TRBV20-1 and TRBJ2-7; TRBD1 or TRBD2 may be the D gene (5 bases each). This CDR3 spans 14 amino acids. Germline V gene data show CDR1 as DFQATT and CDR2 as SNEGSKA (reference sequence). V lost 0 bases and J lost 3, with 12 bases in between. This CDR3 reads CSARDGTKFYEQYF. The CDR3 DNA follows: TGCAGTGCTAGAGATGGGACGAAGTTCTACGAGCAGTACTTC.

This clonotype was detected a few times. The rearrangement joins TRBV6-1 to TRBJ1-2; TRBD1 is a possible D gene (5 bases). This CDR3 spans 15 amino acids. V lost 5 bases and J lost 5, with 18 bases in between. Per the germline V gene, CDR1 is MNHNS and CDR2 is SASEGT. The chain's CDR3 is CASSPGGGRRYGYTF. The DNA of the CDR3 is TGTGCCAGCAGTCCCGGGGGGGGGAGAAGGTATGGCTACACCTTC.